The clone carrying this T cell receptor beta chain came up many times. Its antigen is not identified. V lost 1 base to trimming and J lost 1 base, with 24 bases between them. CDR1 SGHRS and CDR2 YFSETQ come from the germline V gene. This CDR3 contains 19 residues. This sample was taken from a study of CD8 T cells in ankylosing spondylitis. Study-wide findings and caveats: Prior work had noted some motif variants in reactive arthritis blood and synovial fluid.

Via MiXCR, TCRdb re-called the 5' RACE reads, giving one row per CDR3 protein. The table lists 180,000 or so distinct CDR3 sequences, approximately 10% of them singletons. The sequence was obtained from a male donor with ankylosing spondylitis or in good health (not recorded which). The sample was blood, either unsorted or a sorted T cell fraction (not recorded which). The gene calls are TRBV5-1 and TRBJ2-7; D perhaps matches TRBD2 (5 bases). CDR3 residues: CASSLRASHPTSGSYEQYF. CDR3 nucleotides: TGCGCCAGCAGCTTGAGAGCTAGCCACCCTACGTCGGGATCCTACGAGCAGTACTTC.